This is a list of T cell receptor beta chains from one sample in a study of blood T cell dynamics during melanoma immunotherapy. Sequenced by immunoSEQ multiplex PCR; TCRdb stores in-frame clones only, minus some. The sample has about 17,000 clones, around 90% seen once; the top ten hold 7.5% to 9%. The specimen was blood, collected from a patient treated with checkpoint blockade. The receptors were sampled from a human donor with melanoma. Both conserved end residues are part of each CDR3. The order of the fields is J gene, clone size, D gene, V gene, CDR3 DNA, CDR3 protein. A D gene is named only where the DNA matches it firmly. Only some rows state a clone size, as once, few, many or a class for expanded clones.

j_call: TRBJ1-2; clone_size: .; d_call: .; v_call: TRBV28; cdr3_nt: TGTGCCAGCAGTTTACAGAAACACTATGGCTACACCTTC; cdr3_aa: CASSLQKHYGYTF
j_call: TRBJ1-2; clone_size: .; d_call: .; v_call: TRBV4-2; cdr3_nt: TGTGCCAGCAGACATGGACCGACAGCCCCAAAGGGCTACACCTTC; cdr3_aa: CASRHGPTAPKGYTF
j_call: TRBJ2-3; clone_size: .; d_call: TRBD2; v_call: TRBV6-5; cdr3_nt: TGTGCCAGCAGTTACGGACTAGCTCGCACAGATACGCAGTATTTT; cdr3_aa: CASSYGLARTDTQYF
j_call: TRBJ2-2; clone_size: .; d_call: TRBD1; v_call: TRBV5-4; cdr3_nt: TGTGCCAGCAGCCGCATCCGGGACAGGGTCACCGGGGAGCTGTTTTTT; cdr3_aa: CASSRIRDRVTGELFF
j_call: TRBJ1-3; clone_size: .; d_call: .; v_call: TRBV9; cdr3_nt: TGTGCCAGCAGCGTAGACTCCGGCTCTGGAAACACCATATATTTT; cdr3_aa: CASSVDSGSGNTIYF
j_call: TRBJ2-5; clone_size: .; d_call: .; v_call: TRBV25-1; cdr3_nt: TGTGCCAGCAGTGAATTGGGGGGAGAGACCCAGTACTTC; cdr3_aa: CASSELGGETQYF
j_call: TRBJ2-7; clone_size: .; d_call: TRBD1; v_call: TRBV5-1; cdr3_nt: TGCGCCAGCAGCTTGATGACAGGGGGAATCAACGAGCAGTACTTC; cdr3_aa: CASSLMTGGINEQYF
j_call: TRBJ1-2; clone_size: .; d_call: TRBD1; v_call: TRBV28; cdr3_nt: TGTGCCAGCACCTACCGGGACAGGGAGATTTATGGCTACACCTTC; cdr3_aa: CASTYRDREIYGYTF
j_call: TRBJ2-7; clone_size: .; d_call: .; v_call: TRBV2; cdr3_nt: TGTGCCAGCAGTGAAGTAGCGACATTGACTGCCTACGAGCAGTACTTC; cdr3_aa: CASSEVATLTAYEQYF
j_call: TRBJ2-6; clone_size: .; d_call: TRBD1; v_call: TRBV5-1; cdr3_nt: TGCGCCAGCAGCTATCCAGGGGGCAGTGGGGCCAACGTCCTGACTTTC; cdr3_aa: CASSYPGGSGANVLTF
j_call: TRBJ2-1; clone_size: .; d_call: TRBD1; v_call: TRBV18; cdr3_nt: TGTGCCAGCTCACCACCCGGGACAGCCTACAATGAGCAGTTCTTC; cdr3_aa: CASSPPGTAYNEQFF
j_call: TRBJ2-3; clone_size: .; d_call: TRBD2; v_call: TRBV19; cdr3_nt: TGTGCCAGTACCGTTACCGTCGGGGGGGCTGGAGATACGCAGTATTTT; cdr3_aa: CASTVTVGGAGDTQYF
j_call: TRBJ2-7; clone_size: .; d_call: TRBD2; v_call: TRBV28; cdr3_nt: TGTGCCAGCGCTATTCTAGCGGCTAGCTCCTACGAGCAGTACTTC; cdr3_aa: CASAILAASSYEQYF
j_call: TRBJ1-5; clone_size: few; d_call: TRBD1; v_call: TRBV19; cdr3_nt: TGTGCCAGTAGGTCGGACAGGGTCATCAATCAGCCCCAGCATTTT; cdr3_aa: CASRSDRVINQPQHF
j_call: TRBJ2-1; clone_size: .; d_call: .; v_call: TRBV5-6; cdr3_nt: TGTGCCAGCAGCTCGGTGGACTACAATGAGCAGTTCTTC; cdr3_aa: CASSSVDYNEQFF
j_call: TRBJ2-1; clone_size: once; d_call: .; v_call: TRBV7-8; cdr3_nt: TGTGCCAGCAGCTTAATCCGCTATGAGCAGTTCTTC; cdr3_aa: CASSLIRYEQFF
j_call: TRBJ2-5; clone_size: once; d_call: .; v_call: TRBV5-1; cdr3_nt: TGCGCCAGCAGCTTGGATCCAGACCAAGAGACCCAGTACTTC; cdr3_aa: CASSLDPDQETQYF
j_call: TRBJ2-1; clone_size: .; d_call: .; v_call: TRBV11-2; cdr3_nt: TGTGCCAGCAGCTTAGGGGGTCTAGCGAGAACCTACTACAATGAGCAGTTCTTC; cdr3_aa: CASSLGGLARTYYNEQFF
j_call: TRBJ1-1; clone_size: .; d_call: .; v_call: TRBV4-1; cdr3_nt: TGCGCCAGCAGCCAATCGAACACTGAAGCTTTCTTT; cdr3_aa: CASSQSNTEAFF
j_call: TRBJ1-4; clone_size: .; d_call: .; v_call: TRBV19; cdr3_nt: TGTGCCAGTACCCAGTGGAGTAATGAAAAACTGTTTTTT; cdr3_aa: CASTQWSNEKLFF
j_call: TRBJ2-7; clone_size: .; d_call: TRBD1; v_call: TRBV11-2; cdr3_nt: TGTGCCAGCAGCTTAGAGACAGGACAGGCCTACGAGCAGTACTTC; cdr3_aa: CASSLETGQAYEQYF
j_call: TRBJ1-4; clone_size: medium-sized; d_call: TRBD1; v_call: TRBV28; cdr3_nt: TGTGCCAGCAGTTTGAACAGGGGGATTTATGAAAAACTGTTTTTT; cdr3_aa: CASSLNRGIYEKLFF
j_call: TRBJ2-7; clone_size: .; d_call: TRBD1; v_call: TRBV19; cdr3_nt: TGTGCCAGTAGTAGCGACACAGGGGGCTCCTACGAGCAGTACTTC; cdr3_aa: CASSSDTGGSYEQYF
j_call: TRBJ2-7; clone_size: .; d_call: TRBD2; v_call: TRBV27; cdr3_nt: TGTGCCAGCAGTTCTCTAGCGGAGGAGGCCTACGAGCAGTACTTC; cdr3_aa: CASSSLAEEAYEQYF
j_call: TRBJ2-1; clone_size: .; d_call: .; v_call: TRBV25-1; cdr3_nt: TGTGCCAGCAGTGAGGACGTCTCCTACAATGAGCAGTTCTTC; cdr3_aa: CASSEDVSYNEQFF
j_call: TRBJ1-1; clone_size: .; d_call: .; v_call: TRBV7-2; cdr3_nt: TGTGCCAGCAGCTTAGTGTGGAGCAGGGCGGGAGCTTTCTTT; cdr3_aa: CASSLVWSRAGAFF